Presented here are 18 T cell receptor beta chains from one specimen sequenced in a study of blood T cells in healthy people across ages (dated by TCRdb to 2013 to 2016). Receptor libraries were prepared by 5' RACE. The sequencer was an Illumina HiSeq 2500. The second PCR ran for about 6 to 12 cycles and used a J-beta primer mix along with a sample-barcoded 5' primer. Starting from the raw public reads, TCRdb applied fastp trimming at Q25, assembled clones with MiXCR and retained in-frame beta chains. Each record represents a unique CDR3 protein, reported with the most common genes and DNA among its rows. The sample yields 800,000 to 1,300,000 distinct CDR3 sequences; about 23% were counted once. The ten largest make up 0.65% to 0.95% of the sample. These same records also appear under a second study, on T cells of mothers and their children.

The sample consisted of blood. These receptors all come from a girl aged 2-10 years in good health.

V gene TRBV7-3 combines with J gene TRBJ2-1, with 15 bases aligning to TRBD2. Losses at the gene ends were 6 bases for V and 9 bases for J; bases not matched to a gene: 21. Germline V lookup: CDR1 SGHTA, CDR2 FQGTGA. This CDR3 comprises 20 residues. The CDR3 loop is CASRPAIRTSGRAEEGEQFF. The CDR3 nucleotides are TGTGCCAGCAGGCCTGCTATTAGGACTAGCGGGAGGGCCGAAGAGGGTGAGCAGTTCTTC.

This clonotype has only a few counts. The chain combines TRBV5-1 with TRBJ2-3, with D perhaps matching TRBD1 (6 bases). V was clipped by 6 bases and J by 2 bases, with 16 bases between them. Germline CDR1 reads SGHRS; CDR2 reads YFSETQ. This CDR3 is built from 15 residues. The CDR3 DNA is TGCGCCAGCACCCGGACAGCGGTGGTCACAGATACGCAGTATTTT. Translation gives CASTRTAVVTDTQYF.

The rearrangement uses TRBV24-1 and TRBJ1-2; D gene uncertain. The CDR3 totals 13 residues. Deletions cut 7 bases from V and 2 bases from J, with 10 bases between. The germline V gene has CDR1 KGHDR and CDR2 SFDVKD. For the CDR3, the DNA is TGTGCCACCAGCTCAGGAACAAACTATGGCTACACCTTC. Amino acid sequence: CATSSGTNYGYTF.

This clonotype was detected only a few times. The chain has TRBV28 and TRBJ2-7, with D unclear. Germline values: CDR1 MDHEN, CDR2 SYDVKM. The CDR3 totals 14 residues. The V gene lost 8 bases and the J gene lost 5 bases, with 19 bases spanning the gap. The CDR3 nucleotides are TGTGCCAGCGTCCCCCGGAGCCAACACGACGAGCAGTACTTC. It translates to CASVPRSQHDEQYF.

The table lists this clonotype with a few counts. V gene TRBV7-6 combines with J gene TRBJ2-5, with 12 nucleotides matching TRBD2. The J call may be in error: the DNA end matches TRBJ2-7 better. CDR3 length: 16 residues. From germline, CDR1 is SGHVS and CDR2 FNYEAQ. The CDR3 region is CASSSATSGRPYEQYF. The DNA for the CDR3 is TGTGCCAGCAGCTCCGCGACTAGCGGGAGACCCTACGAGCAGTACTTC.

The chain links TRBV10-3 to TRBJ2-7; D possibly corresponds to TRBD1 (5 bases). Trimming removed 4 bases from V and 7 bases from J, with 23 bases in between. CDR3 length: 16 amino acids. CDR1 and CDR2 from the germline V gene are ENHRY and SYGVKD. This CDR3 reads CAISGARKQVGREQYF. The CDR3 DNA is TGTGCCATCAGTGGGGCGAGGAAACAGGTCGGGCGGGAGCAGTACTTC.

This clonotype was counted between two and nine times. The CDR3 is CSVEPRTSYGYTF. CDR3 bases: TGCAGCGTTGAACCGCGCACCAGCTATGGCTACACCTTC. The chain recombines TRBV29-1 with TRBJ1-2, with D unclear. V was trimmed by 2 bases and J by 4 bases, leaving 11 bases between them. The CDR3 sequence is 13 residues long. CDR1 and CDR2 from the germline V gene are SQVTM and ANQGSEA.

V and J are TRBV7-9 and TRBJ2-2, with D possibly TRBD1 on 6 matching bases. This CDR3 is 15 amino acids long. Trimming took 5 bases from V and 5 from J, leaving 15 bases between them. Per germline, CDR1 SEHNR and CDR2 FQNEAQ (reference sequence). This CDR3 is CASSRTGSKTGELFF. The DNA for the CDR3 is TGTGCCAGCAGCAGAACAGGGAGTAAGACCGGGGAGCTGTTTTTT.

This clonotype has a handful of counts. This rearrangement joins TRBV29-1 to TRBJ1-1; 7 bases match TRBD1. The CDR3 loop spans 13 amino acids. V shed 2 bases, J shed 0 bases, and the junction held 0 bases outside the gene matches. CDR1 is SQVTM, CDR2 ANQGSEA, per germline. CDR3 loop: CSVERGLNTEAFF. Here the CDR3 DNA reads TGCAGCGTTGAAAGGGGGCTGAACACTGAAGCTTTCTTT. Looking up the rest from reference TRBV29-1 and TRBJ1-1 gives the full variable domain: SAVISQKPSRDICQRGTSLTIQCQVDSQVTMMFWYRQQPGQSLTLIATANQGSEATYESGFVIDKFPISRPNLTFSTLTVSNMSPEDSSIYLCSVERGLNTEAFFGQGTRLTVV.

This chain uses TRBV12-3 or TRBV12-4 with TRBJ2-7; 7 positions match TRBD2. The CDR3 runs to 14 residues. J was trimmed by 5 bases and V by 3 bases; bases with no gene match: 7. The CDR3 region is CASSFTAGYDEQYF. DNA of the CDR3: TGTGCCAGCAGTTTTACAGCGGGGTATGACGAGCAGTACTTC.

V gene TRBV5-1 combines with J gene TRBJ2-3; 12 bases align to TRBD2. The CDR3 sequence is 16 residues long. Germline V gene data show CDR1 as SGHRS and CDR2 as YFSETQ. Trimming cost V 0 bases and J 4 bases; bases outside gene matches: 3. The CDR3 spells CASSLGGLAGSDTQYF. The CDR3 nucleotides read TGCGCCAGCAGCTTGGGAGGACTAGCGGGGTCAGATACGCAGTATTTT.

This clonotype has a handful of counts. The CDR3 DNA reads as TGTGCCAGCAGCCCGCACGGACAGGGGATTACAATGAGGCAGTTCTTC. Amino acid sequence: CASSPHGQGITMRQFF. The V gene is TRBV7-3, the J gene TRBJ2-1; 9 nucleotides match TRBD1. From germline, CDR1 is SGHTA and CDR2 FQGTGA. There are 16 residues in the CDR3. Trimming took 5 bases from V and 12 from J; bases not matched to a gene: 17.

This clonotype came up a few times. The chain has TRBV29-1 and TRBJ1-2, with D perhaps matching TRBD1 (5 bases). The CDR3 length is 13 residues. In germline, CDR1 is SQVTM, CDR2 ANQGSEA. V was shortened by 4 bases and J by 7 bases, with 16 bases between the two germline ends. The DNA of the CDR3 is TGCAGCGTTGGCTGGCAGGGAATTGGTGGCTACACCTTC. Translating gives CSVGWQGIGGYTF.

There are a few counts of this clonotype. This rearrangement joins TRBV7-9 to TRBJ2-5; tentatively, D is TRBD1 or TRBD2 (5 bases each). CDR1 is SEHNR and CDR2 is FQNEAQ in the germline V gene (reference sequence). V was cut by 5 bases and J by 3 bases, with 13 bases left in between. The CDR3 extends over 14 amino acids. The CDR3 here is CASSRWDGEETQYF. CDR3 DNA sequence: TGTGCCAGCAGCCGCTGGGACGGGGAAGAGACCCAGTACTTC.

This clonotype has just a few counts. V usage is TRBV20-1 and J usage is TRBJ2-2; weak D call: TRBD1 (6 bases). CDR1 is DFQATT, CDR2 SNEGSKA, per germline (reference sequence). This CDR3 comprises 16 residues. Trimming shortened V by 0 bases and J by 5 bases, and 16 bases separated the two germline ends. CDR3: CSAREQGDGLTGELFF. The CDR3 bases are TGCAGTGCTAGAGAACAGGGCGATGGTTTGACCGGGGAGCTGTTTTTT.

This sequence joins TRBV6-5 and TRBJ2-5, with D possibly TRBD2 on 7 matching bases. Germline V gene lookup returns CDR1 MNHEY and CDR2 SVGAGI. This CDR3 is built from 14 residues. V lost 2 bases to trimming and J lost 4 bases, with 11 bases between them. CDR3 nucleotides: TGTGCCAGCAGTTACGAAGGGGGGGCAGAGACCCAGTACTTC. This sequence encodes CASSYEGGAETQYF.

V and J are TRBV24-1 and TRBJ2-2; unclear D gene. The CDR3 runs 13 residues. Looked up from germline, CDR1 is KGHDR and CDR2 is SFDVKD. V was pared by 1 base and J by 3 bases, with 2 bases between. The CDR3 DNA reads as TGTGCCACCAGTGATTTCGACACCGGGGAGCTGTTTTTT. This encodes CATSDFDTGELFF.

This clonotype occurred a few times. CDR3 sequence (DNA): TGTGCCAGCACCCCGTTGGGGACAGGGAATGAAAAACTGTTTTTT. Its protein product is CASTPLGTGNEKLFF. The chain couples TRBV6-5 to TRBJ1-4; 9 bases are a match to TRBD1. Trimming removed 7 bases from V and 5 bases from J; junction bases left unmatched: 8. The V gene's germline CDR1 is MNHEY and CDR2 SVGAGI. The CDR3 length is 15 residues.